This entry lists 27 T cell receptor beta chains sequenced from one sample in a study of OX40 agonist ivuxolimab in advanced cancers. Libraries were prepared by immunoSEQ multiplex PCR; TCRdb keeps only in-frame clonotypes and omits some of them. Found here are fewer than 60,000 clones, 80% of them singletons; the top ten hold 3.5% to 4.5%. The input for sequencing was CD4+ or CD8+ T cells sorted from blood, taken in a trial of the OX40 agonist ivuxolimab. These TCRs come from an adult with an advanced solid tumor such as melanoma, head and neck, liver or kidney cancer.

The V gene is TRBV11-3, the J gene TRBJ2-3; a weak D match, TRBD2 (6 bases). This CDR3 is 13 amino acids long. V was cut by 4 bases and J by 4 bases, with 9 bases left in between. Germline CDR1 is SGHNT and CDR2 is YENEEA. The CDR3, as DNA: TGTGCCAGCAGCTCCCCGGGGGCAGATACGCAGTATTTT. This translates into CASSSPGADTQYF.

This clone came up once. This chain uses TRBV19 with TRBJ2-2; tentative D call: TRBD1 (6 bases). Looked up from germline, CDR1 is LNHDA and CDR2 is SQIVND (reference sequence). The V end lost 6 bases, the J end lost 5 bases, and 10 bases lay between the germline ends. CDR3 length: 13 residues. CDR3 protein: CASRKQGTGELFF. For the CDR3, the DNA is TGTGCCAGTAGGAAACAGGGAACCGGGGAGCTGTTTTTT.

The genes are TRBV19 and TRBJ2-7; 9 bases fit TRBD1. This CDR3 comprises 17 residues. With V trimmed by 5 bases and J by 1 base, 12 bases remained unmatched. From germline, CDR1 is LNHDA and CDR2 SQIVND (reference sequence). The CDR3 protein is CASSPPWGQGESYEQYF. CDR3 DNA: TGTGCCAGTAGTCCTCCTTGGGGACAGGGAGAGTCCTACGAGCAGTACTTC.

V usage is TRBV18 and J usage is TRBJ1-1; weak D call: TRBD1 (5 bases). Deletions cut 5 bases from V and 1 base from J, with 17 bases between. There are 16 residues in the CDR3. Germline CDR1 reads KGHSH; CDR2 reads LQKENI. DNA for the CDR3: TGTGCCAGCTCAAACCACGTGGGGCGCCGGAACACTGAAGCTTTCTTT. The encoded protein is CASSNHVGRRNTEAFF. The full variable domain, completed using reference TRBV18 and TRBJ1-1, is NAGVMQNPRHLVRRRGQEARLRCSPMKGHSHVYWYRQLPEEGLKFMVYLQKENIIDESGMPKERFSAEFPKEGPSILRIQQVVRGDSAAYFCASSNHVGRRNTEAFFGQGTRLTVV.

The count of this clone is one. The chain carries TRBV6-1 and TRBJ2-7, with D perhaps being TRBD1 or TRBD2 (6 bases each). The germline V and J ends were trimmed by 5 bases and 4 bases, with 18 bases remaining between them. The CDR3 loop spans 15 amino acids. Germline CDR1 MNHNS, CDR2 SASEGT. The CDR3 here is CASSREGGVAYEQYF. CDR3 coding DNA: TGTGCCAGCAGTCGAGAGGGGGGAGTAGCGTACGAGCAGTACTTC.

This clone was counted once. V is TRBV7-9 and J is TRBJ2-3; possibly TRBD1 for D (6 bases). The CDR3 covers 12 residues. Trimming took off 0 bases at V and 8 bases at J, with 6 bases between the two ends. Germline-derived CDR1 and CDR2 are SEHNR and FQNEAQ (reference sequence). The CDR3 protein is CASSLAGATQYF. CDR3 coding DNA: TGTGCCAGCAGCTTAGCGGGGGCTACGCAGTATTTT.

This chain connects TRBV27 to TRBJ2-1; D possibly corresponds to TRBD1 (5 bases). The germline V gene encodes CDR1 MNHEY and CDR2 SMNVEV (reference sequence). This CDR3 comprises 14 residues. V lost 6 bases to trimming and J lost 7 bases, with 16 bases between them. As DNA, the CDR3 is TGTGCCAGCAGCTCCATGCAGGGAACAAATGAGCAGTTCTTC. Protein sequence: CASSSMQGTNEQFF.

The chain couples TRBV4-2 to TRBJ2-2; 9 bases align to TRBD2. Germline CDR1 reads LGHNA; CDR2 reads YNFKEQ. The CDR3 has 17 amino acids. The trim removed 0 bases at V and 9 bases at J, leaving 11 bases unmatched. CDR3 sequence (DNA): TGTGCCAGCAGCCAAGATCCGAGCGGGAGGCGGAACCGGGAGCTGTTTTTT. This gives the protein CASSQDPSGRRNRELFF.

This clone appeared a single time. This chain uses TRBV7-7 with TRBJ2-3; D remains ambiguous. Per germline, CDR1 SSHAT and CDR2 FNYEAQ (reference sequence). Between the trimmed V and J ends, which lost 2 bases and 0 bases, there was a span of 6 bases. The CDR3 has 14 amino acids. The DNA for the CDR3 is TGTGCCAGCAGCTTAAGTGGGAGCACAGATACGCAGTATTTT. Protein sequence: CASSLSGSTDTQYF. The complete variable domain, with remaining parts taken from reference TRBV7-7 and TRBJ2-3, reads GAGVSQSPRYKVTKRGQDVTLRCDPISSHATLYWYQQALGQGPEFLTYFNYEAQPDKSGLPSDRFSAERPEGSISTLTIQRTEQRDSAMYRCASSLSGSTDTQYFGPGTRLTVL.

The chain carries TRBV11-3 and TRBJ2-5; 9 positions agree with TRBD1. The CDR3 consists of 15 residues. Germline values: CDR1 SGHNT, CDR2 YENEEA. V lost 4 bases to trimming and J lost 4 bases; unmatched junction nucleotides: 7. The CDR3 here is CASSSGQGERETQYF. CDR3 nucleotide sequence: TGTGCCAGCAGCTCGGGACAGGGAGAACGAGAGACCCAGTACTTC.

In DNA, the CDR3 is TGTGCCAGCAGGCGGGACAGGGTGTCTTATGGCTACACCTTC. Its protein product is CASRRDRVSYGYTF. This rearrangement joins TRBV6-5 to TRBJ1-2; TRBD1 matches 9 bases. Germline V gene sequence: CDR1 MNHEY, CDR2 SVGAGI. Trimming took 6 bases from V and 5 from J; bases not matched to a gene: 7. The CDR3 sequence is 14 residues long.

The CDR3 nucleotides read TGTGCCAGTAGTACCGGATATGGACAGCGGGACACCGGGGAGCTGTTTTTT. This codes for CASSTGYGQRDTGELFF. The chain combines TRBV19 with TRBJ2-2; either TRBD1 or TRBD2 may fit D (6 bases each). The germline V gene has CDR1 LNHDA and CDR2 SQIVND (reference sequence). V lost 4 bases, J lost 3 bases, and 18 bases lay in between. This CDR3 contains 17 residues.

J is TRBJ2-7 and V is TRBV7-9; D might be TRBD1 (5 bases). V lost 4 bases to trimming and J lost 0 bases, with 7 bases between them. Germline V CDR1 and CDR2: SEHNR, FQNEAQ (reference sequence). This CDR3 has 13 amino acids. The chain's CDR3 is CASSWGSSYEQYF. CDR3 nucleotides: TGTGCCAGCAGCTGGGGCTCCTCCTACGAGCAGTACTTC.

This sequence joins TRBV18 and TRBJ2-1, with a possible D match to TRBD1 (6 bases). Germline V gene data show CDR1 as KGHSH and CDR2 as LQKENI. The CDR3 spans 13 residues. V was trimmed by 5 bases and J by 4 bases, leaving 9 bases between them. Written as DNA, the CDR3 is TGTGCCAGCTCAGCCGGACAGTACAATGAGCAGTTCTTC. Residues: CASSAGQYNEQFF.

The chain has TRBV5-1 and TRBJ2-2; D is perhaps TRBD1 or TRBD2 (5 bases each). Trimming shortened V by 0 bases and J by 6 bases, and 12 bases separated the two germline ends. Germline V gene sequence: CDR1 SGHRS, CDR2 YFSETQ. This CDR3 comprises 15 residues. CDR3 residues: CASSLGDLGAGELFF. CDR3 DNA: TGCGCCAGCAGCTTGGGGGATCTGGGGGCCGGGGAGCTGTTTTTT.

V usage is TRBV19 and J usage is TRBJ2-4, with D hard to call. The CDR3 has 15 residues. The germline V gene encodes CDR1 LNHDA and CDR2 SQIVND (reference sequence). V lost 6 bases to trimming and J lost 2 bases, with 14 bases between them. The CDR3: CASSSGFSPKNIQYF. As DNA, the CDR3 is TGTGCCAGTAGCTCAGGCTTTTCCCCCAAAAACATTCAGTACTTC.

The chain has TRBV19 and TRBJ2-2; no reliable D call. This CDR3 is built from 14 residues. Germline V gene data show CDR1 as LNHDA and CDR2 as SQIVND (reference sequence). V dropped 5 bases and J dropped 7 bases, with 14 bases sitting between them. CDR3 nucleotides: TGTGCCAGTAGTCCAAGACCTGCCGGCGGGGAGCTGTTTTTT. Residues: CASSPRPAGGELFF.

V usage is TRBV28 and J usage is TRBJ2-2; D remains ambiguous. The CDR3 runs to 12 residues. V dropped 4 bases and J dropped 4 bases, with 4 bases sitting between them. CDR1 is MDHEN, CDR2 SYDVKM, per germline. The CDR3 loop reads CASSSSTGELFF. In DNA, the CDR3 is TGTGCCAGCAGTTCGAGCACCGGGGAGCTGTTTTTT.

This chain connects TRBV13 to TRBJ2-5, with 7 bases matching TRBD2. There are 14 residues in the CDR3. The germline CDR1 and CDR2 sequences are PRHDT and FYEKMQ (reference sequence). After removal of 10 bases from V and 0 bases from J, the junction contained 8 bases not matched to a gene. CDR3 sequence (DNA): TGTGCCACCGCGAGCGGGACCTACCAAGAGACCCAGTACTTC. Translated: CATASGTYQETQYF.

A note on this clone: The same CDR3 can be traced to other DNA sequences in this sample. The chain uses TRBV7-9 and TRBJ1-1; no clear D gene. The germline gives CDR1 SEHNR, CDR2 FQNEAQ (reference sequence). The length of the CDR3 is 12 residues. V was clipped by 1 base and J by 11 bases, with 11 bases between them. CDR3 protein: CASSLELAEAFF. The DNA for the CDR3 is TGTGCCAGCAGCTTAGAATTGGCCGAGGCTTTCTTT.

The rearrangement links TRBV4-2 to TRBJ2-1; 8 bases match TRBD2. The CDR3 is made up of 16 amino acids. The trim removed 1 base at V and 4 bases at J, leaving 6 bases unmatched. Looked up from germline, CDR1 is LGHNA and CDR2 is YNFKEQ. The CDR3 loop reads CASSQVQRESYNEQFF. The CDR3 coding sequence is TGTGCCAGCAGCCAAGTTCAGCGGGAGTCTTACAATGAGCAGTTCTTC.

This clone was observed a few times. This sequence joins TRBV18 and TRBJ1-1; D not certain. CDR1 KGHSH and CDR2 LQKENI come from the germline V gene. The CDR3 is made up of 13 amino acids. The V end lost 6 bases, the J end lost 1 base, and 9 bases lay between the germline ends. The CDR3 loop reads CASSDQANTEAFF. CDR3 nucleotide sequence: TGTGCCAGCTCCGACCAAGCGAACACTGAAGCTTTCTTT.

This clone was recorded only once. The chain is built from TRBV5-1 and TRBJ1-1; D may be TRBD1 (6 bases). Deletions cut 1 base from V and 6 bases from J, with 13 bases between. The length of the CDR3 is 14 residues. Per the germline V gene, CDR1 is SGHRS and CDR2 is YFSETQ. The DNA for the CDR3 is TGCGCCAGCAGCTTGTGGGGGCCTGGGGCTGAAGCTTTCTTT. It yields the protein CASSLWGPGAEAFF.

DNA for the CDR3: TGTGCCAGCAGCTTTAGGTCAAGAGAGGACAGACTCACAGATACGCAGTATTTT. It codes for CASSFRSREDRLTDTQYF. The genes are TRBV7-8 and TRBJ2-3; D is perhaps TRBD1 (6 bases). This CDR3 region has 18 residues. V lost 3 bases to trimming and J lost 2 bases, with 21 bases between them. CDR1 SGHVS and CDR2 FQNEAQ come from the germline V gene.

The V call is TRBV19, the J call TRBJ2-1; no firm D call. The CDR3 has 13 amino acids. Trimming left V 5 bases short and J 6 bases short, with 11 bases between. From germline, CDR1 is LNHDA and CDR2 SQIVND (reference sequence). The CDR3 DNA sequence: TGTGCCAGTAGTCCCTTATGGGGCAATGAGCAGTTCTTC. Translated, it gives CASSPLWGNEQFF.

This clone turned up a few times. The CDR3 sequence: CASSPRLITDTQYF. The CDR3 DNA reads TGTGCCAGCAGCCCTAGACTTATTACAGATACGCAGTATTTT. V is TRBV9 and J is TRBJ2-3; D is uncertain. This CDR3 spans 14 amino acids. V shed 4 bases and J shed 3 bases, with 12 bases lying between them. CDR1 is SGDLS, CDR2 YYNGEE, per germline.

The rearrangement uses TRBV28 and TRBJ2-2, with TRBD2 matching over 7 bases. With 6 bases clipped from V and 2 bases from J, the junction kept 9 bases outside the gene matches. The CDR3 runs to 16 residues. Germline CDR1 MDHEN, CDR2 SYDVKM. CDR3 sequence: CASSSAGGRNTGELFF. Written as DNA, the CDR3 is TGTGCCAGCAGCTCCGCGGGCGGGAGAAACACCGGGGAGCTGTTTTTT.